Each of the 22 T cell receptor beta chains below was sequenced from the same sample in a study of blood T cell repertoires in COVID-19. Only in-frame clones appear in the TCRdb table, and some are missing; sequencing was by immunoSEQ multiplex PCR. The sample has 300,000 to 450,000 clones, approximately 84% seen once. Input material: PBMCs or T cells enriched from blood (not recorded which). The source is a woman aged 25 to 45 who had recovered from COVID-19.

The sample holds many counts of this clone. The rearrangement uses TRBV7-8 and TRBJ2-7, with 7 nucleotides matching TRBD1. The CDR3 extends over 16 amino acids. Unmatched junction bases numbered 6, after V lost 1 base and J lost 0 bases. From germline, CDR1 is SGHVS and CDR2 FQNEAQ. CDR3 in amino acids: CASSLGSGGSSYEQYF. DNA of the CDR3: TGTGCCAGCAGCTTAGGTTCAGGGGGTAGCTCCTACGAGCAGTACTTC.

This chain uses TRBV13 with TRBJ2-1; 7 bases are shared with TRBD1. This CDR3 has 15 amino acids. With 5 bases clipped from V and 0 bases from J, the junction kept 4 bases outside the gene matches. Germline-derived CDR1 and CDR2 are PRHDT and FYEKMQ (reference sequence). The CDR3 loop is CASSAGGNSYNEQFF. Here the CDR3 DNA reads TGTGCCAGCAGCGCAGGGGGTAACTCCTACAATGAGCAGTTCTTC.

This clone was detected a few times. The rearrangement links TRBV27 to TRBJ2-5, with 10 bases fitting TRBD1. The CDR3 is 15 residues long. CDR1 MNHEY and CDR2 SMNVEV come from the germline V gene (reference sequence). J lost 5 bases, V lost 2 bases, and 5 bases had no gene match. DNA for the CDR3: TGTGCCAGCAGTTTAACCGGACAGGGGGTGGAGACCCAGTACTTC. Its translation is CASSLTGQGVETQYF.

This clone was counted once. This rearrangement joins TRBV5-5 to TRBJ2-7; TRBD1 is a possible D gene (6 bases). V dropped 5 bases and J dropped 6 bases, with 18 bases sitting between them. The length of the CDR3 is 14 residues. Germline V gene lookup returns CDR1 SGHKS and CDR2 YYEKEE (reference sequence). As DNA, the CDR3 is TGTGCCAGCAGTGTGGGGCCCCTAGGGGGCGAGCAGTACTTC. Its protein product is CASSVGPLGGEQYF. Based on the CDR3 plus reference TRBV5-5 and TRBJ2-7, the full variable domain is DAGVTQSPTHLIKTRGQQVTLRCSPISGHKSVSWYQQVLGQGPQFIFQYYEKEERGRGNFPDRFSARQFPNYSSELNVNALLLGDSALYLCASSVGPLGGEQYFGPGTRLTVT.

The J gene is TRBJ2-2, the V gene TRBV7-9; 7 nucleotides align to TRBD1. CDR3 size: 15 residues. Germline V gene data show CDR1 as SEHNR and CDR2 as FQNEAQ (reference sequence). The J segment lost 5 bases and the V segment lost 3 bases, leaving 6 bases of the junction unmatched. The CDR3 here is CASSFPTGETGELFF. Written as DNA, the CDR3 is TGTGCCAGCAGCTTCCCCACAGGGGAGACCGGGGAGCTGTTTTTT.

V gene TRBV6-5 combines with J gene TRBJ1-1; TRBD1 agrees at 9 bases. V shed 6 bases and J 1 base; nucleotides not matched to a gene: 3. The CDR3 extends over 14 amino acids. Looked up from germline, CDR1 is MNHEY and CDR2 is SVGAGI. CDR3 in amino acids: CASRTTGGNTEAFF. As DNA, the CDR3 is TGTGCCAGCAGAACGACAGGGGGGAACACTGAAGCTTTCTTT.

The chain carries TRBV18 and TRBJ1-1, with D possibly TRBD1 on 5 matching bases. CDR1 is KGHSH and CDR2 is LQKENI in the germline V gene. Trimming took off 2 bases at V and 2 bases at J, with 21 bases between the two ends. The CDR3 is 18 residues long. The CDR3 sequence: CASSPWQGGERPNTEAFF. The CDR3 DNA reads TGTGCCAGCTCACCATGGCAGGGTGGGGAACGTCCCAACACTGAAGCTTTCTTT.

The chain employs TRBV6-5 and TRBJ2-7, with a weak D call TRBD1 (6 bases). V was trimmed by 2 bases and J by 2 bases, leaving 10 bases between them. The CDR3 extends over 14 amino acids. Per germline, CDR1 MNHEY and CDR2 SVGAGI. In nucleotides, the CDR3 is TGTGCCAGCAGTTACGGACAGAGTCCCTACGAGCAGTACTTC. Residues: CASSYGQSPYEQYF.

V usage is TRBV19 and J usage is TRBJ2-6; D unclear. This CDR3 comprises 16 residues. Deletions cut 2 bases from V and 1 base from J, with 9 bases between. Germline lookup yields CDR1 LNHDA and CDR2 SQIVND (reference sequence). Written as DNA, the CDR3 is TGTGCCAGTAGTATATCCGTGAGGTCTGGGGCCAACGTCCTGACTTTC. Protein product: CASSISVRSGANVLTF.

The chain carries TRBV7-9 and TRBJ1-2, with 10 nucleotides matching TRBD1. Germline CDR1 is SEHNR and CDR2 is FQNEAQ (reference sequence). CDR3 size: 13 residues. With 5 bases clipped from V and 7 bases from J, the junction kept 4 bases outside the gene matches. In DNA form, the CDR3 reads TGTGCCAGCAGCAAAGGACAGGGGGTTGGCTACACCTTC. As protein: CASSKGQGVGYTF.

This chain uses TRBV7-6 with TRBJ2-2; 14 bases line up with TRBD2. V trimming: 2 bases; J trimming: 1 base; junction bases outside the gene matches: 3. The CDR3 contains 18 residues. The germline V gene encodes CDR1 SGHVS and CDR2 FNYEAQ. CDR3 loop: CASSLRLAGGLNTGELFF. The CDR3 nucleotides are TGTGCCAGCAGCTTAAGACTAGCGGGGGGGTTGAACACCGGGGAGCTGTTTTTT.

V and J are TRBV29-1 and TRBJ2-7; 9 bases map to TRBD1. Germline values: CDR1 SQVTM, CDR2 ANQGSEA. The CDR3 has 13 amino acids. After removal of 5 bases from V and 0 bases from J, the junction contained 2 bases not matched to a gene. The CDR3 loop reads CSVLGQGSYEQYF. CDR3 nucleotides: TGCAGCGTTCTGGGACAGGGCTCCTACGAGCAGTACTTC.

The chain employs TRBV28 and TRBJ1-2; 9 nucleotides match TRBD1. CDR3 length: 15 residues. V dropped 4 bases and J dropped 5; count of bases not matched to a gene: 8. In germline, CDR1 is MDHEN, CDR2 SYDVKM. The CDR3 nucleotides are TGTGCCAGCAGTTCAGGACAGGGGTCTCGTTATGGCTACACCTTC. Its protein is CASSSGQGSRYGYTF.

V usage is TRBV18 and J usage is TRBJ2-4, with a tentative D call TRBD1 (5 bases). V was cut by 0 bases and J by 6 bases, with 6 bases left in between. There are 13 residues in the CDR3. The germline V gene has CDR1 KGHSH and CDR2 LQKENI. The CDR3 reads CASSPPTVNIQYF. The DNA for the CDR3 is TGTGCCAGCTCACCACCGACAGTAAACATTCAGTACTTC. Full variable domain (remainder filled in from reference TRBV18 and TRBJ2-4): NAGVMQNPRHLVRRRGQEARLRCSPMKGHSHVYWYRQLPEEGLKFMVYLQKENIIDESGMPKERFSAEFPKEGPSILRIQQVVRGDSAAYFCASSPPTVNIQYFGAGTRLSVL.

CDR3 residues: CASSLLAGGTLSYEQYF. DNA for the CDR3: TGTGCCAGCAGCCTCTTGGCGGGGGGGACCCTCTCCTACGAGCAGTACTTC. V is TRBV7-9 and J is TRBJ2-7, with TRBD2 matching over 9 bases. The V gene's germline CDR1 is SEHNR and CDR2 FQNEAQ (reference sequence). The CDR3 has 17 residues. The J segment lost 0 bases and the V segment lost 5 bases, leaving 11 bases of the junction unmatched.

The gene calls are TRBV2 and TRBJ2-5, with D possibly matching TRBD2 (6 bases). V lost 5 bases and J 4 bases, leaving 11 bases between the germline ends. CDR1 and CDR2 from the germline V gene are SNHLY and FYNNEI. There are 13 residues in the CDR3. DNA of the CDR3: TGTGCCAGCAGTCGGGAGTGGACAGAGACCCAGTACTTC. Encoded protein: CASSREWTETQYF. The variable domain in full, with the rest retrieved from reference TRBV2 and TRBJ2-5, is EPEVTQTPSHQVTQMGQEVILRCVPISNHLYFYWYRQILGQKVEFLVSFYNNEISEKSEIFDDQFSVERPDGSNFTLKIRSTKLEDSAMYFCASSREWTETQYFGPGTRLLVL.

The chain has TRBV7-9 and TRBJ2-5; D is unclear. In germline, CDR1 is SEHNR, CDR2 FQNEAQ (reference sequence). This CDR3 has 12 residues. The germline V and J ends were trimmed by 7 bases and 5 bases, with 11 bases remaining between them. The chain's CDR3 is CASTTVMETQYF. The CDR3 DNA sequence: TGTGCCAGCACCACCGTTATGGAGACCCAGTACTTC.

The V call is TRBV29-1, the J call TRBJ1-1; TRBD1 might be the D (6 bases). The CDR3 spans 14 residues. The V end was cut by 3 bases, the J end by 1 base, with 12 bases between. CDR1 is SQVTM, CDR2 ANQGSEA, per germline. The DNA for the CDR3 is TGCAGCGTTGATCAACAGGGAAAGAACACTGAAGCTTTCTTT. Encoded protein: CSVDQQGKNTEAFF.

CDR3 loop: CASSPPGSGNTIYF. For the CDR3, the DNA is TGCGCCAGCAGTCCCCCGGGTTCCGGAAACACCATATATTTT. The chain uses TRBV5-1 and TRBJ1-3; D unclear. The CDR3 consists of 14 residues. Trimming took 5 bases from V and 4 from J, leaving 13 bases between them. CDR1 is SGHRS, CDR2 YFSETQ, per germline.

The rearrangement joins TRBV20-1 to TRBJ2-6; TRBD1 matches at 8 bases. The V gene end was trimmed by 3 bases and the J gene end by 0 bases; junction bases not matched to a gene: 4. The V gene's germline CDR1 is DFQATT and CDR2 SNEGSKA (reference sequence). This CDR3 has 16 amino acids. CDR3 nucleotides: TGCAGTGCTAGTAGGACAGGGACCTCTGGGGCCAACGTCCTGACTTTC. As protein: CSASRTGTSGANVLTF.

This clone was seen a single time. The junction differs from germline at one of its ends, possibly a read error. The genes are TRBV4-3 and TRBJ2-5; TRBD1 or TRBD2 may be the D gene (6 bases each). This CDR3 contains 15 residues. The germline gives CDR1 LGHNA, CDR2 YSLEER. In nucleotides, the CDR3 is TGCGCCAGCAGTCAAGGGGGATCGGGGGACGGGACCCAGTACTTC. It specifies CASSQGGSGDGTQYF.

This chain's CDR3 is CASSPVTPYSYEQYF. CDR3 coding DNA: TGTGCCAGCAGCCCGGTCACTCCGTACTCCTACGAGCAGTACTTC. V gene TRBV7-9 combines with J gene TRBJ2-7, with D hard to call. Germline CDR1 and CDR2: SEHNR and FQNEAQ (reference sequence). There are 15 residues in the CDR3. V dropped 5 bases and J dropped 0 bases, with 14 bases sitting between them.